The rows below give T cell receptor beta chains drawn from one sample of a study of blood T cell repertoires in COVID-19. Only in-frame clones appear in the TCRdb table, and some are missing; sequencing was by immunoSEQ multiplex PCR. The sample holds roughly 80,000 clones, about 88% seen once. What was sequenced was peripheral blood. The origin of the receptors is a human donor in a cohort sampled during active COVID-19. Each CDR3 is given with its conserved first and last residue. Fields, in order: clone size, J gene, V gene, D gene, CDR3 protein, CDR3 DNA. D genes are given only for firm matches. Rows may omit the clone size; those that give it use once, few, many or a size class.

once TRBJ2-7 TRBV4-2 TRBD2 CASSQGLAGDSGSYEQYF TGTGCCAGCAGCCAAGGACTAGCGGGAGATTCGGGCTCCTACGAGCAGTACTTC
. TRBJ2-3 TRBV27 . CASSSLQTQDTQYF TGTGCCAGCAGTTCCCTCCAGACACAAGATACGCAGTATTTT
. TRBJ1-5 TRBV6-5 . CASSSRGGNQPQHF TGTGCCAGCAGTTCCCGCGGGGGCAATCAGCCCCAGCATTTT
. TRBJ1-1 TRBV6-4 . CASRPGSSNTEAFF TGTGCCAGCAGGCCGGGGTCCTCGAACACTGAAGCTTTCTTT
. TRBJ2-2 TRBV7-2 . CASSLVRGGTGELFF TGTGCCAGCAGCTTAGTTAGGGGAGGAACCGGGGAGCTGTTTTTT
few TRBJ1-3 TRBV3-1/TRBV3-2 . CASSQVKGWSSGNTIYF TGTGCCAGCAGCCAAGTGAAGGGGTGGAGCTCTGGAAACACCATATATTTT
. TRBJ2-3 TRBV5-1 TRBD2 CATKELAGVGGTDTQYF TGCGCCACCAAGGAACTAGCGGGAGTCGGGGGCACAGATACGCAGTATTTT
. TRBJ1-3 TRBV3-1/TRBV3-2 . CASSHTGNSGNTIYF TGTGCCAGCAGCCATACAGGGAACTCTGGAAACACCATATATTTT
. TRBJ1-1 TRBV9 TRBD1 CASSVADRGSDAFF TGTGCCAGCAGCGTAGCTGACAGGGGGTCCGATGCTTTCTTT
. TRBJ2-1 TRBV3-1/TRBV3-2 . CASSSDPTSAEFF TGTGCCAGCAGCTCAGACCCGACCAGCGCGGAGTTCTTC
. TRBJ2-7 TRBV5-1 . CASSTTGLSYEQYF TGCGCCAGCAGCACAACAGGTTTATCCTACGAGCAGTACTTC
once TRBJ1-3 TRBV19 TRBD1 CASTTDRLISGNTIYF TGTGCCAGTACTACGGACAGGTTAATATCTGGAAACACCATATATTTT
once TRBJ1-3 TRBV6-5 TRBD1 CASRLDRSGNTIYF TGTGCCAGCAGGTTGGACAGGTCTGGAAACACCATATATTTT